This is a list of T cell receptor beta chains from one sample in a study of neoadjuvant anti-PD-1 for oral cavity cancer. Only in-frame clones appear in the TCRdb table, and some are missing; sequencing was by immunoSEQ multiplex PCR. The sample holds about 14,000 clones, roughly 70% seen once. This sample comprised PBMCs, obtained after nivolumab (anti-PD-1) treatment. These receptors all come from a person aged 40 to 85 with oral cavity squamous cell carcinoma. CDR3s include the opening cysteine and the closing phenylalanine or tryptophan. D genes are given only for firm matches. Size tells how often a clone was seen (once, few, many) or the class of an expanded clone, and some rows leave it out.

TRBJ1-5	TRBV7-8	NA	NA	CASSPSQGVPNQPQHF	TGTGCCAGCAGCCCCTCACAGGGAGTCCCCAATCAGCCCCAGCATTTT
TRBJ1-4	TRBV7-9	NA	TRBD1	CASSQNRGLYEKLFF	TGTGCCAGCAGCCAAAACAGGGGGCTTTATGAAAAACTGTTTTTT
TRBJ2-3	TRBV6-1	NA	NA	CASTRVTRGTDTQYF	TGTGCCAGCACAAGGGTGACAAGGGGCACAGATACGCAGTATTTT
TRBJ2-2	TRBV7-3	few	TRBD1	CASSSDRVGTGELFF	TGTGCCAGCAGCTCAGACAGGGTTGGGACCGGGGAGCTGTTTTTT
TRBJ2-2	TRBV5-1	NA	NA	CASSLGTLNTGELFF	TGCGCCAGCAGCTTGGGAACCCTAAACACCGGGGAGCTGTTTTTT
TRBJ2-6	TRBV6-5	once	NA	CASSRDSGANVLTF	TGTGCCAGCAGTCGGGACTCTGGGGCCAACGTCCTGACTTTC
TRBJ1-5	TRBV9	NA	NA	CASSPRGEGGQPQHF	TGTGCCAGCTCCCCGAGAGGGGAGGGAGGGCAGCCCCAGCATTTT
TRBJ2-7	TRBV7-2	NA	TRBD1	CASSLDHQGVYEQYF	TGTGCCAGCAGCTTAGATCACCAGGGGGTCTACGAGCAGTACTTC
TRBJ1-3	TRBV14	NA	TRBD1	CASSQWTGVPSGNTIYF	TGTGCCAGCAGCCAATGGACAGGGGTACCCTCTGGAAACACCATATATTTT
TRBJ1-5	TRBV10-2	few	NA	CASSPGPYSNQPQHF	TGCGCCAGCAGTCCCGGGCCGTATAGCAATCAGCCCCAGCATTTT
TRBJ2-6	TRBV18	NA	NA	CASSPNTGTGANVLTF	TGTGCCAGCTCACCAAATACAGGGACCGGGGCCAACGTCCTGACTTTC
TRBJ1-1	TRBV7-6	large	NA	CASRLEPSGNTEAFF	TGTGCCAGCAGGTTAGAGCCCAGTGGGAACACTGAAGCTTTCTTT
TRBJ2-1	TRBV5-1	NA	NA	CASSLAEPGINEQFF	TGCGCCAGCAGCTTGGCCGAGCCGGGAATAAATGAGCAGTTCTTC
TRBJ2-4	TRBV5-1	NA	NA	CASSLAGGENIQYF	TGCGCCAGCAGCTTGGCCGGGGGCGAAAACATTCAGTACTTC
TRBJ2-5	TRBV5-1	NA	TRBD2	CASSLGGGRLQETQYF	TGCGCCAGCAGCTTGGGAGGCGGGAGGTTGCAAGAGACCCAGTACTTC
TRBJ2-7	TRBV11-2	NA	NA	CASGNLKDLRAYEQYF	TGTGCCAGCGGGAATCTCAAGGACCTTAGGGCCTACGAGCAGTACTTC
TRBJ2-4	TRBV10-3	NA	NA	CAISEGVAKNIQYF	TGTGCCATCAGTGAAGGTGTGGCCAAAAACATTCAGTACTTC
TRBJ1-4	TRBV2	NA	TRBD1	CASLERRQGGEKLFF	TGTGCCAGCCTTGAACGGAGACAGGGAGGGGAAAAACTGTTTTTT
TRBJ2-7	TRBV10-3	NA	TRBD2	CAISESGLAGEGEQYF	TGTGCCATCAGTGAAAGTGGGCTAGCGGGAGAAGGCGAGCAGTACTTC